This T cell receptor beta chain was found in a study of T cells in localized non-small cell lung cancer. Germline V gene lookup returns CDR1 SGHNT and CDR2 YYREEE (reference sequence). The CDR3 covers 17 residues. Trimming removed 4 bases at V and 5 bases at J, with 24 bases between. The data were produced by immunoSEQ multiplex PCR, yet TCRdb's version contains in-frame clones alone and is incomplete. The sample records under 60,000 clones, about nine tenths being singletons. The table lists this clone with a few counts. This sequence originates from a male donor at least 60 years old with stage III squamous cell lung carcinoma. The sample consisted of peripheral blood, taken before any cancer treatment. The chain has TRBV5-4 and TRBJ1-1; D is unclear. The CDR3 protein is CASSPLPGRRRGTEAFF. The CDR3 DNA reads TGTGCCAGCAGCCCTCTCCCCGGTAGACGGCGGGGAACTGAAGCTTTCTTT. Full variable domain (remainder filled in from reference TRBV5-4 and TRBJ1-1): ETGVTQSPTHLIKTRGQQVTLRCSSQSGHNTVSWYQQALGQGPQFIFQYYREEENGRGNFPPRFSGLQFPNYSSELNVNALELDDSALYLCASSPLPGRRRGTEAFFGQGTRLTVV.